The clone carrying this TCR beta chain was observed a few times. What it recognizes is unknown. These data originate in a study of post-analysis software for immune sequencing data. The overall study: Secondary progressive, relapsing-remitting and progressive-relapsing multiple sclerosis were among the included disease courses. Study-level findings and limits: Roughly five TRBV segments appeared more often in patients than in controls, and TRBV5-6, TRBV5-1 and TRBV20-1 were among these. Among multiple sclerosis patients, normalized Chao1 diversity was significantly below that of controls.

The CDR3 consists of 18 residues. V dropped 3 bases and J dropped 2; count of bases not matched to a gene: 10. Germline CDR1 SQVTM, CDR2 ANQGSEA. The authors incorporated unique molecular identifiers into the TCR beta cDNA libraries. cDNA molecules numbering about 490,000 came from approximately 0.91 to 9.4 million T cells. TCRdb used MiXCR to reprocess the PCR reads, holding one entry per CDR3 protein. The sample includes approximately 570,000 distinct CDR3 sequences, roughly 45% of them seen just once. The TCR comes from a girl between 5 and 17 years old with multiple sclerosis. Sequencing was carried out using blood. The chain recombines TRBV29-1 with TRBJ2-4, with 13 bases matching TRBD2. The CDR3 DNA is TGCAGCGTTGACCTCGGACTAGCGGGAGCCATGACCAAAAACATTCAGTACTTC. Protein sequence: CSVDLGLAGAMTKNIQYF.